These 31 T cell receptor beta chains originate from one sample sequenced in a study of CD8 T cells in ankylosing spondylitis. Antigen specificity for these receptors is unknown. TCRdb ran MiXCR on the 5' RACE reads and lists one entry per CDR3 protein. The sample consists of roughly 350,000 distinct CDR3 sequences, around 8% of them appearing once. General study points: Within ankylosing spondylitis blood, a TCR beta motif made up of eight highly homologous variants appeared to be characteristic.

Input material: blood, either unsorted or a sorted T cell fraction (not recorded which). These receptors all stem from a male donor with ankylosing spondylitis.

This clonotype was recorded at least ten times. The chain recombines TRBV20-1 with TRBJ1-5; D is possibly TRBD1 (5 bases). The CDR3 consists of 14 residues. Germline-derived CDR1 and CDR2 are DFQATT and SNEGSKA (reference sequence). With 7 bases removed from V and 0 bases from J, the gap between germline ends came to 13 bases. The CDR3 sequence is CSVSGDYSNQPQHF. The CDR3 nucleotides read TGCAGTGTTTCGGGGGACTATAGCAATCAGCCCCAGCATTTT.

This clonotype came up many times. The chain employs TRBV29-1 and TRBJ1-5; D not resolved. The CDR3 totals 13 residues. Germline CDR1 and CDR2: SQVTM and ANQGSEA. Trimming took off 4 bases at V and 5 bases at J, with 12 bases between the two ends. CDR3 amino acids: CSVAIGSDQPQHF. CDR3 DNA sequence: TGCAGCGTTGCCATTGGATCGGATCAGCCCCAGCATTTT.

This clonotype was recorded many times. The rearrangement links TRBV5-1 to TRBJ2-7, with 8 positions matching TRBD1. J lost 4 bases, V lost 4 bases, and 7 bases had no gene match. CDR3 length: 14 amino acids. From germline, CDR1 is SGHRS and CDR2 YFSETQ. The CDR3 nucleotides are TGCGCCAGCAGCCCGGGACAGGCTATATACGAGCAGTACTTC. It codes for CASSPGQAIYEQYF. The whole variable domain, filled in from reference TRBV5-1 and TRBJ2-7, reads KAGVTQTPRYLIKTRGQQVTLSCSPISGHRSVSWYQQTPGQGLQFLFEYFSETQRNKGNFPGRFSGRQFSNSRSEMNVSTLELGDSALYLCASSPGQAIYEQYFGPGTRLTVT.

This sequence joins TRBV15 and TRBJ2-3, with D hard to call. V gave up 0 bases and J gave up 2 bases, with 9 bases separating them. Germline CDR1 is LNHNV and CDR2 is YYDKDF (reference sequence). This CDR3 spans 15 amino acids. CDR3 sequence reads: CATSRDRPATDTQYF. CDR3 sequence (DNA): TGTGCCACCAGCAGAGATCGTCCCGCCACAGATACGCAGTATTTT.

This clonotype was observed at least ten times. V usage is TRBV28 and J usage is TRBJ2-7, with a weak D call TRBD1 (6 bases). Trimming pared 6 bases from V and 2 bases from J, leaving 14 bases between. The CDR3 has 14 residues. CDR1 and CDR2 from the germline V gene are MDHEN and SYDVKM. The CDR3 DNA follows: TGTGCCAGCAGGCCTCACAGGGTCGCCTACGAGCAGTACTTC. This translates into CASRPHRVAYEQYF.

This clonotype was recorded many times. The rearrangement uses TRBV24-1 and TRBJ2-3; 8 bases align to TRBD1. This CDR3 is built from 17 residues. Trimming removed 0 bases from V and 2 bases from J; junction bases left unmatched: 6. CDR1 is KGHDR and CDR2 is SFDVKD in the germline V gene. The CDR3 DNA sequence: TGTGCCACCAGTGATTTGCCCCAGGGGGCGTTCACAGATACGCAGTATTTT. Translating gives CATSDLPQGAFTDTQYF.

The chain employs TRBV2 and TRBJ1-5; D gene unclear. Germline loops: CDR1 SNHLY, CDR2 FYNNEI. CDR3 length equals 14 residues. The V and J ends lost 5 bases and 0 bases respectively, with 8 bases between them. The CDR3 nucleotides are TGTGCCAGCAGTCTCCCGGTTAGCAATCAGCCCCAGCATTTT. It encodes CASSLPVSNQPQHF.

The chain has TRBV7-2 and TRBJ2-1; tentative D call: TRBD2 (6 bases). Per germline, CDR1 SGHTA and CDR2 FQGNSA. The V gene lost 7 bases and the J gene lost 6 bases, with 13 bases spanning the gap. This CDR3 has 13 residues. The CDR3 region has the DNA TGTGCCAGCAACTCCGGGACTTCCAATGAGCAGTTCTTC. This codes for CASNSGTSNEQFF.

The rearrangement joins TRBV5-1 to TRBJ2-1; 11 bases align to TRBD2. CDR1 is SGHRS and CDR2 is YFSETQ in the germline V gene. CDR3 length equals 17 residues. The V gene end was trimmed by 3 bases and the J gene end by 6 bases; junction bases not matched to a gene: 11. CDR3 sequence: CASSSLITSGSSNEQFF. In DNA, the CDR3 is TGCGCCAGCAGCTCACTAATAACTAGCGGGAGTAGCAATGAGCAGTTCTTC.

A few counts support this clonotype. The chain carries TRBV20-1 and TRBJ2-5, with D uncertain. The CDR3 length is 13 residues. Trimming took off 6 bases at V and 4 bases at J, with 15 bases between the two ends. Germline V CDR1 and CDR2: DFQATT, SNEGSKA (reference sequence). The CDR3, as DNA: TGCAGTGCGAGCAGATCGTGGGGAGAGACCCAGTACTTC. Translated: CSASRSWGETQYF.

In its sample, this clonotype was seen a few times. This chain links TRBV6-1 with TRBJ2-3, with 12 nucleotides matching TRBD2. With V trimmed by 3 bases and J by 6 bases, 10 bases remained unmatched. The CDR3 runs to 17 residues. The germline gives CDR1 MNHNS, CDR2 SASEGT. The CDR3 coding sequence is TGTGCCAGCAGTGAGGGGAGACTAGCGGGAGTAGCGGATACGCAGTATTTT. It specifies CASSEGRLAGVADTQYF.

This clonotype was seen many times. The rearrangement uses TRBV29-1 and TRBJ1-3; D not certain. CDR3 length: 14 amino acids. V gave up 5 bases and J gave up 0 bases, with 11 bases separating them. Looked up from germline, CDR1 is SQVTM and CDR2 is ANQGSEA. As DNA, the CDR3 is TGCAGCGTTTGGACTGCCAGCTCTGGAAACACCATATATTTT. Protein sequence: CSVWTASSGNTIYF.

This clonotype occurred many times. The V and J genes are TRBV12-3 or TRBV12-4 and TRBJ1-5; D ambiguous. The length of the CDR3 is 17 residues. V lost 0 bases, J lost 0 bases, and 12 bases lay in between. CDR3 coding DNA: TGTGCCAGCAGTTTAGCGCTGTCACGGTATAGCAATCAGCCCCAGCATTTT. It codes for CASSLALSRYSNQPQHF.

The genes are TRBV5-1 and TRBJ1-4, with 9 bases matching TRBD1. The CDR3 has 14 residues. J was trimmed by 7 bases and V by 3 bases; bases with no gene match: 4. Germline V lookup: CDR1 SGHRS, CDR2 YFSETQ. The CDR3 region is CASSSGTGTEKLFF. The CDR3 nucleotides are TGCGCCAGCAGCTCCGGGACAGGGACTGAAAAACTGTTTTTT.

The sample holds a few counts of this clonotype. This chain connects TRBV11-2 to TRBJ2-5; D is undetermined. V lost 5 bases to trimming and J lost 5 bases, with 15 bases between them. Germline-derived CDR1 and CDR2 are SGHAT and FQNNGV. The CDR3 runs to 14 residues. This CDR3 reads CASSPRTFGETQYF. CDR3 DNA sequence: TGTGCCAGCAGCCCTCGGACCTTCGGGGAGACCCAGTACTTC. The entire variable domain, with the rest obtained from reference TRBV11-2 and TRBJ2-5, is as follows: EAGVAQSPRYKIIEKRQSVAFWCNPISGHATLYWYQQILGQGPKLLIQFQNNGVVDDSQLPKDRFSAERLKGVDSTLKIQPAKLEDSAVYLCASSPRTFGETQYFGPGTRLLVL.

This clonotype came up many times. The J gene is TRBJ2-1, the V gene TRBV29-1; 10 bases align to TRBD1. Germline-derived CDR1 and CDR2 are SQVTM and ANQGSEA. The CDR3 contains 13 residues. The V segment lost 8 bases and the J segment 2 bases; nucleotides outside the gene matches: 3. The CDR3 nucleotides are TGCAGCTTAGGACAGGGGGCCTACAATGAGCAGTTCTTC. Amino acids: CSLGQGAYNEQFF.

About this clonotype itself: Without the conserved terminal phenylalanine or tryptophan, this CDR3 likely stems from a read error. The rearrangement joins TRBV7-2 to TRBJ2-2, with D possibly matching TRBD1 (6 bases). The V end was cut by 5 bases, the J end by 4 bases, with 17 bases between. This CDR3 has 16 amino acids. Germline-derived CDR1 and CDR2 are SGHTA and FQGNSA. The CDR3 coding sequence is TGTGCCAGCAGCACCCGTACAGGGTCGGGCACCGGGGAGCTGTTTATT. Protein sequence: CASSTRTGSGTGELFI.

This clonotype was detected ten times or more. The V and J genes are TRBV6-1 and TRBJ2-4; a possible D gene is TRBD2 (5 bases). Germline loops: CDR1 MNHNS, CDR2 SASEGT. Deletions cut 9 bases from V and 0 bases from J, with 18 bases between. The CDR3 runs 16 residues. The CDR3 nucleotides are TGTGCCAGTAGACCACTTAGCGATCTAGCCAAAAACATTCAGTACTTC. It translates to CASRPLSDLAKNIQYF.

This clonotype has just a few counts. This chain links TRBV24-1 with TRBJ2-1; the match to TRBD2 covers 9 bases. Germline CDR1 reads KGHDR; CDR2 reads SFDVKD. This CDR3 has 15 amino acids. V lost 4 bases to trimming and J lost 6 bases; unmatched junction nucleotides: 6. CDR3 in DNA: TGTGCCACCAGTGAAAATAGCGGGAGACGCAATGAGCAGTTCTTC. The encoded protein is CATSENSGRRNEQFF.

This clonotype has more than one count but fewer than ten. This chain joins TRBV5-6 and TRBJ2-5; either TRBD1 or TRBD2 may fit D (6 bases each). This CDR3 is 16 amino acids long. Trimming took off 4 bases at V and 4 bases at J, with 20 bases between the two ends. Per germline, CDR1 SGHDT and CDR2 YYEEEE. The CDR3 DNA follows: TGTGCCAGCAGCGGAGGGACAACGACTTTGGGAGAGACCCAGTACTTC. Translation gives CASSGGTTTLGETQYF.

In this sample, this clonotype turned up many times. The chain carries TRBV6-5 and TRBJ2-7; 8 nucleotides line up with TRBD1. The CDR3 consists of 15 residues. With V trimmed by 0 bases and J by 2 bases, 3 bases remained unmatched. CDR1 and CDR2 (germline): MNHEY, SVGAGI. CDR3 amino acids: CASSYSWTGTYEQYF. CDR3 in DNA: TGTGCCAGCAGTTACTCGTGGACAGGGACCTACGAGCAGTACTTC.

J is TRBJ2-1 and V is TRBV11-2; a weak D match, TRBD2 (6 bases). The CDR3 is made up of 14 amino acids. Trimming cost V 1 base and J 9 bases, with 13 bases left between them. CDR1 and CDR2 from the germline V gene are SGHAT and FQNNGV. This chain's CDR3 is CASSLVVGDFEQFF. Here the CDR3 DNA reads TGTGCCAGCAGCTTAGTGGTGGGGGACTTTGAGCAGTTCTTC. Looking up the rest from reference TRBV11-2 and TRBJ2-1 gives the full variable domain: EAGVAQSPRYKIIEKRQSVAFWCNPISGHATLYWYQQILGQGPKLLIQFQNNGVVDDSQLPKDRFSAERLKGVDSTLKIQPAKLEDSAVYLCASSLVVGDFEQFFGPGTRLTVL.

The chain joins TRBV4-2 to TRBJ2-1; TRBD2 matches at 9 bases. Trimming cost V 1 base and J 7 bases; bases outside gene matches: 8. This CDR3 contains 16 residues. In germline, CDR1 is LGHNA, CDR2 YNFKEQ. CDR3 sequence: CASSQVTSGFGNEQFF. CDR3 coding DNA: TGTGCCAGCAGCCAAGTCACTAGCGGGTTTGGAAATGAGCAGTTCTTC.

The chain joins TRBV5-1 to TRBJ2-7; 9 bases map to TRBD1. After removal of 0 bases from V and 5 bases from J, the junction contained 12 bases not matched to a gene. The CDR3 has 17 amino acids. Germline V gene data show CDR1 as SGHRS and CDR2 as YFSETQ. CDR3 DNA sequence: TGCGCCAGCAGCTTGGGACCCTCCGGGACAGGGTTCGACGAGCAGTACTTC. Translating gives CASSLGPSGTGFDEQYF.

In this sample, this clonotype turned up a few times. J is TRBJ1-3 and V is TRBV2; D is possibly TRBD1 (5 bases). The CDR3 covers 14 residues. Germline V CDR1 and CDR2: SNHLY, FYNNEI. The V gene lost 8 bases and the J gene lost 0 bases, with 11 bases spanning the gap. The CDR3 DNA reads TGTGCCAGCCCCAGGGAGTTCTCTGGAAACACCATATATTTT. Its protein product is CASPREFSGNTIYF.

This clonotype was recorded many times. The chain is built from TRBV9 and TRBJ2-3; D possibly corresponds to TRBD2 (6 bases). There are 17 residues in the CDR3. Trimming shortened V by 0 bases and J by 2 bases, and 16 bases separated the two germline ends. CDR1 and CDR2 (germline): SGDLS, YYNGEE. CDR3 sequence reads: CASSVVGLARLTDTQYF. CDR3 coding DNA: TGTGCCAGCAGCGTAGTGGGGCTAGCGCGACTCACAGATACGCAGTATTTT.

The V and J genes are TRBV6-5 and TRBJ2-7; D might be TRBD1 (5 bases). This CDR3 spans 13 amino acids. Trimming cost V 4 bases and J 5 bases, with 12 bases left between them. Germline CDR1 MNHEY, CDR2 SVGAGI. The CDR3 here is CASSSRVNDEQYF. For the CDR3, the DNA is TGTGCCAGCAGTTCCAGGGTAAACGACGAGCAGTACTTC.

The CDR3 protein is CSAAGAYEQYF. The CDR3, as DNA: TGCAGCGCCGCAGGGGCATACGAGCAGTACTTC. The V and J genes are TRBV29-1 and TRBJ2-7; maybe TRBD1 (6 bases). Trimming shortened V by 7 bases and J by 4 bases, and 11 bases separated the two germline ends. The CDR3 runs 11 residues. Germline-derived CDR1 and CDR2 are SQVTM and ANQGSEA.

This clonotype has a count of ten or more. The chain employs TRBV10-3 and TRBJ2-3; no clear D. CDR1 and CDR2 (germline): ENHRY, SYGVKD. This CDR3 has 15 residues. Trimming removed 10 bases from V and 0 bases from J, with 17 bases in between. The CDR3 coding sequence is TGTGCCACTAACGAGATGGAACCTAGCACAGATACGCAGTATTTT. It is translated as CATNEMEPSTDTQYF.

J is TRBJ1-1 and V is TRBV3-1; a weak D match, TRBD1 (5 bases). Trimming took off 7 bases at V and 0 bases at J, with 12 bases between the two ends. This CDR3 is 14 amino acids long. The germline CDR1 and CDR2 sequences are LGHDT and YNNKEL (reference sequence). CDR3 nucleotides: TGTGCCAGCACCCAGACAGCTATGAACACTGAAGCTTTCTTT. Its protein product is CASTQTAMNTEAFF.

J is TRBJ2-1 and V is TRBV18; D might be TRBD1 or TRBD2, each matching 6 bases. Trimming removed 4 bases at V and 9 bases at J, with 25 bases between. Germline-derived CDR1 and CDR2 are KGHSH and LQKENI. The CDR3 is 17 residues long. CDR3 sequence reads: CASSRPRGESSKSEQFF. The CDR3 nucleotides read TGTGCCAGCTCACGCCCAAGGGGGGAGTCTTCTAAGAGTGAGCAGTTCTTC.